This entry concerns a single TCR beta chain. The antigen is undetermined. TCRdb reanalysed the 5' RACE reads using MiXCR and keeps one entry per CDR3 protein. Of fewer than 650,000 distinct CDR3 sequences in the sample, roughly 21% are singletons; the top ten hold roughly 8.1%. These data come from a study of T-cell memory formation after mild COVID-19. Findings of the study overall: Pre-infection memory showed some responding clones, and this suggested that cross-reactive memory joined.

V gave up 5 bases and J gave up 4 bases, with 12 bases separating them. Germline assignment: CDR1 GTSNPN and CDR2 SVGIG (reference sequence). The CDR3 is 13 residues long. The chain employs TRBV30 and TRBJ2-1; the D is unclear. The sequenced sample was PBMCs or a T cell subset sorted from them (not recorded which). The TCR comes from an adult woman who had mild COVID-19 (a few samples of this study predate the infection). Cell type and time point are not known. The CDR3 loop is CAWVSGEYNEQFF. The DNA for the CDR3 is TGTGCCTGGGTTAGTGGGGAATACAATGAGCAGTTCTTC. The complete variable domain, with remaining parts taken from reference TRBV30 and TRBJ2-1, reads SQTIHQWPATLVQPVGSPLSLECTVEGTSNPNLYWYRQAAGRGLQLLFYSVGIGQISSEVPQNLSASRPQDRQFILSSKKLLLSDSGFYLCAWVSGEYNEQFFGPGTRLTVL.